This T cell receptor beta chain was sequenced for a study of blood T cell repertoires in COVID-19 (dated by TCRdb to 2018 to 2021). Regarding the research as a whole: Samples from collaborators originated in the United States, Italy and Spain and spanned both the acute and convalescent phases of COVID-19. The sample metadata nearly always contained a de-identified subject ID, COVID-19 status, age in years and sex. The prospective study material was composed of cDNA or gDNA derived from T cells, B-cell-depleted T cells, or PBMCs. A freely available public database, intended as a resource for researchers studying the immune response to SARS-CoV-2, is where the repertoires were released. The samples were drawn from the first 160 participants of the ongoing ImmuneRACE study and from over 950 subjects provided by 6 global collaborators. Subjects who had been exposed to COVID-19, were actively infected with it, or had recovered from it provided the deeply sampled blood TCRbeta repertoires that made up the dataset. Where available, HLA class I and class II types were taken from metadata supplied by the sample provider and were not determined by assay-based typing. What the study reported, not specific to this receptor: The amount of clinical and demographic metadata varied by source and participant and was provided uncurated.

Enrolling through a virtual design, the prospective study's participants ranged in age from roughly 18 to 90 years and lived across roughly 24 United States geographic areas. To assign participants to cohorts, the prospective study relied on clinical history that participants themselves reported in a screening survey and a study questionnaire. For ImmuneRACE Cohort 3, a participant was defined as recovered based on two consecutive negative NP/OP PCR tests, clearance by a healthcare professional, or resolution of symptoms. Each participant in the prospective study had whole blood, serum and a nasopharyngeal or oropharyngeal swab collected by mobile phlebotomists. Prospective study participants could optionally give additional blood draws and questionnaires over an approximately two-month period. Before DNA extraction, prospective study blood samples were shipped either frozen or at room temperature.

Comments on this clone: It lacks a known antigen. The input lacks base qualities; no much larger clone sits a single base away.

Reading the germline V gene (reference sequence) gives CDR1 SEHNR and CDR2 FQNEAQ. At the junction V is shortened by 1 base and J by 10 bases; bases outside the gene matches: 15. From cysteine to phenylalanine, the CDR3 is 18 amino acids long. The CDR3 DNA has 54 bases and is translated from base 1. TCRbeta CDR3 regions were amplified from genomic DNA by means of the immunoSEQ Assay, a bias-controlled multiplex PCR. In the paper's pipeline: Within the assay, amplification of reference gene primers was used to estimate how many nucleated cells each sample contained. To quantify the absolute abundance of each unique TCRbeta CDR3 rearrangement, sequence reads were collapsed and filtered. For each sample, productive Simpson clonality was calculated as the square root of Simpson's diversity index across productive rearrangements. TCRdb holds this immuneACCESS table with in-frame rearrangements only. Some clones are missing; in checked studies, unresolved V genes explain under half, and the rest has no known cause. That table supplies the V and J calls and clone size; D and trimming were determined from the DNA. For this sample there are more than 400,000 clones; roughly 91% appear just once. The top ten clones comprise 0.6% of the sample.

The rearranged segments are TRBV7-9 and TRBJ1-6, with 8 bases in between that match TRBD1. Sequencing was carried out using PBMCs or T cells enriched from blood (not recorded which). The receptor was isolated from a man aged 18 to 29 who had recovered from COVID-19. The CDR3 is CASSLEEGPRGLGSPLHF. Read as DNA, the sequence is TGTGCCAGCAGCTTAGAAGAGGGACCCAGGGGGCTGGGGTCACCCCTCCACTTT.